The 28 T cell receptor beta chains below all came from one sample that was sequenced in a study of T cells in Graves' hyperthyroidism and ophthalmopathy. Regions amplified from RNA transcripts were the TCR beta CDR3 regions. RT-PCR in the first round (using the HTBI primer set) targeted the TCR CDR3. From the multiplex PCR reads, TCRdb called clonotypes with MiXCR, one entry per CDR3 protein. The sample contains some 760,000 distinct CDR3 sequences, about 14% of which appear only once. What was sequenced was blood. The receptors were gathered from a woman under 30 with Graves' hyperthyroidism.

The rearrangement links TRBV27 to TRBJ2-7; 13 bases align to TRBD2. This CDR3 has 18 amino acids. Germline lookup yields CDR1 MNHEY and CDR2 SMNVEV (reference sequence). V shed 6 bases, J shed 0 bases, and the junction held 11 bases outside the gene matches. CDR3 in amino acids: CASRIRTSGRASSYEQYF. CDR3 DNA: TGTGCCAGCAGAATTAGAACTAGCGGGAGGGCAAGCTCCTACGAGCAGTACTTC.

This clonotype was observed at least ten times. The chain links TRBV28 to TRBJ2-3, with D unresolved. Trimming stripped 7 bases from V and 4 bases from J, with 15 bases between. The V gene's germline CDR1 is MDHEN and CDR2 SYDVKM. This CDR3 spans 14 amino acids. CDR3 coding DNA: TGTGCCAGCACCCGAGGAGCGTTAGCAGATACGCAGTATTTT. It codes for CASTRGALADTQYF.

This clonotype has only one observation. The chain is built from TRBV7-8 and TRBJ1-5; D is undetermined. The end of the DNA aligns better with TRBJ2-3, so the J call may be wrong. Germline V gives CDR1 SGHVS, CDR2 FQNEAQ. The CDR3 runs 13 residues. DNA of the CDR3: TGTGCCAGCAGCTTAGAAAATGGTCAGCCCCAGTATTTT. It encodes CASSLENGQPQYF.

This clonotype has ten or more counts. The chain joins TRBV20-1 to TRBJ2-7, with D uncertain. Deletions cut 5 bases from V and 3 bases from J, with 14 bases between. CDR1 DFQATT and CDR2 SNEGSKA come from the germline V gene (reference sequence). The CDR3 covers 13 residues. CDR3 DNA: TGCAGTGCTGAGGCCTGGTCAGACTACGAGCAGTACTTC. It is translated as CSAEAWSDYEQYF.

In its sample, this clonotype was seen many times. V and J are TRBV6-1 and TRBJ2-7, with TRBD1 matching 7 bases. The J segment lost 5 bases and the V segment lost 5 bases, leaving 15 bases of the junction unmatched. The CDR3 has 16 residues. Per germline, CDR1 MNHNS and CDR2 SASEGT. Here the CDR3 reads CASSSFKSGTVHEQYF. The CDR3, as DNA: TGTGCCAGCAGTTCCTTCAAGTCCGGGACAGTCCACGAGCAGTACTTC.

The table lists this clonotype with many counts. The chain couples TRBV12-3 or TRBV12-4 to TRBJ1-5, with a weak D call TRBD1 (5 bases). V was cut by 6 bases and J by 3 bases, with 9 bases left in between. CDR3 length: 13 residues. The CDR3 bases are TGTGCCAGCAGGGGGACGTCCAATCAGCCCCAGCATTTT. This gives the protein CASRGTSNQPQHF.

This clonotype has only a few counts. The chain joins TRBV6-1 to TRBJ2-7; 7 bases align to TRBD1. Losses at the gene ends were 5 bases for V and 7 bases for J; bases not matched to a gene: 14. CDR3 length equals 15 residues. Germline V gene lookup returns CDR1 MNHNS and CDR2 SASEGT. The CDR3: CASSFQALGGEEQYF. CDR3 DNA sequence: TGTGCCAGCAGTTTCCAAGCCCTAGGGGGCGAAGAGCAGTACTTC.

This clonotype was seen more than once but under ten times. The V call is TRBV20-1, the J call TRBJ2-3; TRBD1 is a possible D gene (5 bases). Germline lookup yields CDR1 DFQATT and CDR2 SNEGSKA (reference sequence). CDR3 size: 13 residues. V lost 6 bases, J lost 4 bases, and 14 bases lay in between. CDR3 bases: TGCAGTGCGGTCGAAGGGGTTCCAGATACGCAGTATTTT. This encodes CSAVEGVPDTQYF.

This clonotype has just a few counts. J is TRBJ2-1 and V is TRBV14; 14 positions agree with TRBD2. Germline V gene data show CDR1 as SGHDN and CDR2 as FVKESK. The CDR3 is 19 residues long. V lost 4 bases and J lost 6; bases outside the gene matches: 14. The CDR3 DNA reads as TGTGCCAGCAGCCGAACGGGACTAGCGGGAGCTCTTATGCCCAATGAGCAGTTCTTC. Translated, it gives CASSRTGLAGALMPNEQFF.

To note about this clonotype: A read error may be the cause here, since a much bigger clone is one base away. The chain links TRBV7-9 to TRBJ2-7, with TRBD1 identical over 8 bases. Trimming cost V 5 bases and J 0 bases; bases outside gene matches: 9. Germline V gene sequence: CDR1 SEHNR, CDR2 FQNEAQ (reference sequence). This CDR3 spans 16 amino acids. The CDR3 DNA is TGTGCCAGCAGCCCAGACAGGGGTGGGAGCTCCTACGAGCAGTACTTC. Translating it yields CASSPDRGGSSYEQYF. The full variable domain, with the rest looked up from reference TRBV7-9 and TRBJ2-7, is DTGVSQNPRHKITKRGQNVTFRCDPISEHNRLYWYRQTLGQGPEFLTYFQNEAQLEKSRLLSDRFSAERPKGSFSTLEIQRTEQGDSAMYLCASSPDRGGSSYEQYFGPGTRLTVT.

Ten or more counts support this clonotype. The genes are TRBV7-2 and TRBJ2-7; D might be TRBD2 (7 bases). There are 15 residues in the CDR3. Trimming cost V 5 bases and J 5 bases, with 19 bases left between them. CDR1 is SGHTA, CDR2 FQGNSA, per germline. The CDR3 DNA reads TGTGCCAGCAGCCTTATCGGGGGGCTCTACAACGAGCAGTACTTC. Its protein product is CASSLIGGLYNEQYF. The full variable domain, completed using reference TRBV7-2 and TRBJ2-7, is GAGVSQSPSNKVTEKGKDVELRCDPISGHTALYWYRQSLGQGLEFLIYFQGNSAPDKSGLPSDRFSAERTGGSVSTLTIQRTQQEDSAVYLCASSLIGGLYNEQYFGPGTRLTVT.

The CDR3 coding sequence is TGTGCCAGCAGCTTACGACCGGGGACAGGGGTCTCACCCCTCCACTTT. It is translated as CASSLRPGTGVSPLHF. This chain links TRBV7-2 with TRBJ1-6; TRBD1 matches at 10 bases. This CDR3 comprises 16 residues. Germline V gives CDR1 SGHTA, CDR2 FQGNSA. V trimming: 2 bases; J trimming: 10 bases; junction bases outside the gene matches: 8.

The chain joins TRBV6-1 to TRBJ1-6, with no clear D. The germline V and J ends were trimmed by 7 bases and 9 bases, with 19 bases remaining between them. Germline V CDR1 and CDR2: MNHNS, SASEGT. This CDR3 contains 15 residues. The DNA for the CDR3 is TGTGCCAGCACCTCCCTGACCAGACACGGTTCACCCCTCCACTTT. Amino acids: CASTSLTRHGSPLHF.

This clonotype was seen just once. The V and J genes are TRBV7-9 and TRBJ1-1; TRBD1 agrees at 7 bases. J lost 1 base, V lost 10 bases, and 6 bases had no gene match. The CDR3 is made up of 13 amino acids. Germline values: CDR1 SEHNR, CDR2 FQNEAQ (reference sequence). CDR3 nucleotides: TGTGCCACTCGGGACAGAAGGAACACTGAAGCTTTCTTT. This codes for CATRDRRNTEAFF.

The CDR3, as DNA: TGTGCCAGCAGCCTTGGATCAACTAGGGAGCAGTTCTTC. Translation gives CASSLGSTREQFF. V usage is TRBV3-1 and J usage is TRBJ2-1; tentative D call: TRBD2 (5 bases). The ends were cut back, 4 bases at V and 10 bases at J, with 14 bases in the middle. This CDR3 has 13 amino acids. Germline assignment: CDR1 LGHDT and CDR2 YNNKEL (reference sequence).

This clonotype was seen at least ten times. The V call is TRBV6-2 or TRBV6-3, the J call TRBJ2-2, with TRBD2 identical over 10 bases. V dropped 6 bases and J dropped 4; count of bases not matched to a gene: 8. Germline-derived CDR1 and CDR2 are MNHEY and SVGEGT. This CDR3 contains 16 residues. CDR3: CASRKPGTSATGELFF. CDR3 sequence (DNA): TGTGCCAGCAGAAAGCCCGGGACTAGCGCCACCGGGGAGCTGTTTTTT.

There are many counts of this clonotype. J is TRBJ2-2 and V is TRBV11-2; 10 nucleotides line up with TRBD2. Germline CDR1 SGHAT, CDR2 FQNNGV. The CDR3 length is 15 residues. V lost 5 bases, J lost 4 bases, and 4 bases stayed unmatched. The CDR3 loop is CASSVRLAGTGELFF. The CDR3, as DNA: TGTGCCAGCAGCGTAAGACTAGCGGGCACCGGGGAGCTGTTTTTT.

The DNA of the CDR3 is TGCAGTGCTAGAGAACAGTGGAAAAATGAGCAGTTCTTC. Protein product: CSAREQWKNEQFF. This chain links TRBV20-1 with TRBJ2-1; no definite D call. V was clipped by 0 bases and J by 7 bases, with 10 bases between them. CDR1 and CDR2 from the germline V gene are DFQATT and SNEGSKA (reference sequence). The length of the CDR3 is 13 residues.

The chain has TRBV4-1 and TRBJ1-4; 9 bases are shared with TRBD1. Germline V lookup: CDR1 MGHRA, CDR2 YSYEKL. The trim removed 2 bases at V and 5 bases at J, leaving 6 bases unmatched. The CDR3 sequence is 16 residues long. CDR3 sequence: CASSQPRDRENEKLFF. The CDR3 bases are TGCGCCAGCAGCCAACCGCGGGACAGGGAGAATGAAAAACTGTTTTTT.

The chain uses TRBV9 and TRBJ2-2, with 9 positions matching TRBD1. V lost 4 bases and J lost 4; bases outside the gene matches: 14. CDR3 length equals 18 residues. Germline loops: CDR1 SGDLS, CDR2 YYNGEE. The CDR3: CASSRKGVGTGFTGELFF. In nucleotides, the CDR3 is TGTGCCAGCAGCCGGAAGGGGGTAGGGACAGGGTTCACCGGGGAGCTGTTTTTT.

This clonotype came up a few times. The chain links TRBV30 to TRBJ1-1; weak D call: TRBD1 (6 bases). Germline CDR1 and CDR2: GTSNPN and SVGIG (reference sequence). The CDR3 consists of 14 residues. The V gene lost 4 bases and the J gene lost 12 bases, with 24 bases spanning the gap. The CDR3 region is CAWKIGGKQSSTFF. The CDR3 bases are TGTGCCTGGAAGATAGGGGGGAAACAATCTAGCACTTTCTTT.

This clonotype was seen many times. The chain uses TRBV2 and TRBJ1-2; D gene uncertain. V was clipped by 3 bases and J by 0 bases, with 11 bases between them. This CDR3 spans 15 amino acids. Looked up from germline, CDR1 is SNHLY and CDR2 is FYNNEI. The CDR3 bases are TGTGCCAGCAGTGAGGTAGCAGCAGCTAACTATGGCTACACCTTC. Amino acids: CASSEVAAANYGYTF.

This clonotype was counted only a few times. The rearrangement uses TRBV24-1 and TRBJ1-2; D is uncertain. This CDR3 is built from 13 residues. V was cut by 2 bases and J by 6 bases, with 9 bases left in between. The germline CDR1 and CDR2 sequences are KGHDR and SFDVKD. CDR3 nucleotide sequence: TGTGCCACCAGTGATTATGGAACAGATGGCTACACCTTC. Translated, it gives CATSDYGTDGYTF.

This clonotype was observed a handful of times. The chain links TRBV3-1 to TRBJ1-3; the match to TRBD1 covers 7 bases. The germline V gene has CDR1 LGHDT and CDR2 YNNKEL (reference sequence). The V gene end was trimmed by 6 bases and the J gene end by 0 bases; junction bases not matched to a gene: 8. The CDR3 loop spans 16 amino acids. The CDR3 DNA follows: TGTGCCAGCAGTACCAACAGGGGTATCTCTGGAAACACCATATATTTT. Amino acid sequence: CASSTNRGISGNTIYF.

There are many counts of this clonotype. The J gene is TRBJ2-1, the V gene TRBV28, with TRBD2 identical over 8 bases. This CDR3 is 13 amino acids long. The germline V gene has CDR1 MDHEN and CDR2 SYDVKM. J gave up 4 bases and V 8 bases, and 4 bases lay outside the gene matches. CDR3 protein: CASRGGAYNEQFF. CDR3 DNA sequence: TGTGCCAGCCGGGGGGGGGCATACAATGAGCAGTTCTTC.

This clonotype was detected ten times or more. The CDR3 DNA reads as TGTGCCAGCAGTTACTCTTTTTTTGAGCAGTACTTC. The encoded protein is CASSYSFFEQYF. The V gene is TRBV6-2 or TRBV6-3, the J gene TRBJ2-7; D is uncertain. V was pared by 0 bases and J by 7 bases, with 7 bases between. The V gene's germline CDR1 is MNHEY and CDR2 SVGEGT. The CDR3 consists of 12 residues.

This clonotype has ten or more counts. V and J are TRBV27 and TRBJ2-2; D remains unclear. The germline gives CDR1 MNHEY, CDR2 SMNVEV (reference sequence). Trimming removed 2 bases from V and 6 bases from J, with 28 bases in between. The CDR3 has 20 amino acids. CDR3 sequence: CASSLIFMSGSRGMAGELFF. CDR3 in DNA: TGTGCCAGCAGTTTAATCTTCATGTCCGGGTCACGAGGAATGGCCGGGGAGCTGTTTTTT.

The rearrangement uses TRBV5-1 and TRBJ2-2; D may match TRBD1 or TRBD2 (5 bases each). Germline V lookup: CDR1 SGHRS, CDR2 YFSETQ. There are 19 residues in the CDR3. V shed 4 bases and J shed 0 bases, with 22 bases lying between them. The CDR3 protein is CASSPGTKRPRSNTGELFF. The CDR3 DNA reads TGCGCCAGCAGCCCCGGGACCAAGAGACCGCGTTCGAACACCGGGGAGCTGTTTTTT.